Detailed here is one T cell receptor beta chain. Its matching antigen is unknown. Cells that were CD45RO-CCR7+CD27+CD95- constituted naive CD8+ T cells. 5' RACE that incorporated UMI labels was used to prepare the TRB cDNA libraries. TCRdb reprocessed the 5' RACE reads; each CDR3 protein has one entry and no DNA is given. In all, the sample yields around 84,000 distinct CDR3 sequences. The data were obtained in a study of CXCR3-negative and CXCR3-positive naive CD8 T cells. On the study more broadly: There were around 140 million TRB reads altogether, and each library had about 1.5 +/- 0.3 million of them.

Findings of the study overall: CXCR3-positive naive cells carried more hydrophobic TRB CDR3s than CXCR3-negative ones. Both naive subsets had comparably high diversity; memory CD8+ cells much lower.

The sequence came from a human donor in good health. Some clones in this sample may be carry-over from other donors' samples. The material sequenced was naive CXCR3+ CD8+ T cells from blood. Indicated subset: CD45RO-CCR7+CD27+CD95- naive CD8+ T cells expressing CXCR3 (TNR3+).

This CDR3 reads CASRAGSFSGNTIYF. This sequence joins TRBV12-3 or TRBV12-4 and TRBJ1-3; absent DNA, TCRdb's TRBD1 call cannot be checked. CDR3 size: 15 residues.